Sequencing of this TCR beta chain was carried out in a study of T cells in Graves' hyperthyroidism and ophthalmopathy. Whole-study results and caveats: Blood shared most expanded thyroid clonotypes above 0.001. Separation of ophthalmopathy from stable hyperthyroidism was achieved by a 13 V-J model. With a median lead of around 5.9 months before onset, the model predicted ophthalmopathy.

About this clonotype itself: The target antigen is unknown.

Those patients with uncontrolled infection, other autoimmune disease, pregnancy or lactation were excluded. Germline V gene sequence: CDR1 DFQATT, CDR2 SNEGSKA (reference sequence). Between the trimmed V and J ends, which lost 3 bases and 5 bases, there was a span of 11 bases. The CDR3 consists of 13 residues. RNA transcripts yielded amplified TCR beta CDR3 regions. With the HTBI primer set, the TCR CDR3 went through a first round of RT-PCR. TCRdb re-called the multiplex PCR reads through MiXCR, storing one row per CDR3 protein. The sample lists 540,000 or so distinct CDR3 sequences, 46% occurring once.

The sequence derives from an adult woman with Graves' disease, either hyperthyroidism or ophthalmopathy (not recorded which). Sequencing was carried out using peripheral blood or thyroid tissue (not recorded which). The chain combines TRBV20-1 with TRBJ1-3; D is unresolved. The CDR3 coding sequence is TGCAGTGCTAGCGGGAGGGCACGAAACACCATATATTTT. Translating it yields CSASGRARNTIYF.